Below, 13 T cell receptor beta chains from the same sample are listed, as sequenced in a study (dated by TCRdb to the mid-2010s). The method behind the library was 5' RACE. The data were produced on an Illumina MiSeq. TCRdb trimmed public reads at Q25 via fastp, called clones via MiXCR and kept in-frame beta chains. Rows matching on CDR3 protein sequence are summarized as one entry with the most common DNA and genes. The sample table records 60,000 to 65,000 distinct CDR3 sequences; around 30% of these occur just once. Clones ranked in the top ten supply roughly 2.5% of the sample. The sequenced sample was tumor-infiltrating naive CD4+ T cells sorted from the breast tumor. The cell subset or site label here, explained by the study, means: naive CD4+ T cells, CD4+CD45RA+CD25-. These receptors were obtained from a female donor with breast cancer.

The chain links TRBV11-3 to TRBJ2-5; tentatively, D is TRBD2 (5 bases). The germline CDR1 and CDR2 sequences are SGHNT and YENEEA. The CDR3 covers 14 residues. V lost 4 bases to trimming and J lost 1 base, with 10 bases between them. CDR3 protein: CASSSSRGQETQYF. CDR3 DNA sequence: TGTGCCAGCAGCTCCTCCCGGGGCCAAGAGACCCAGTACTTC.

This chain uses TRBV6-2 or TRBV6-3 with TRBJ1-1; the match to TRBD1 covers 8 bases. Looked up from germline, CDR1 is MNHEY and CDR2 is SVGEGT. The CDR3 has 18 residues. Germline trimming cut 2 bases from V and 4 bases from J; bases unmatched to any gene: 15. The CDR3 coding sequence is TGTGCCAGCAGTTACCTGCCGGACAGGGTATTCAGTACCACTGAAGCTTTCTTT. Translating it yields CASSYLPDRVFSTTEAFF.

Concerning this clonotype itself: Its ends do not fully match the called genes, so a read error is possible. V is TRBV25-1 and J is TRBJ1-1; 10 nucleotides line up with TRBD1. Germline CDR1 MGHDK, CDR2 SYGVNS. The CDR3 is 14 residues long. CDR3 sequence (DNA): TGTACCAGCACTAAGACAGGGGGCGGCACTGAAGCTTTCTTT. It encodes CTSTKTGGGTEAFF.

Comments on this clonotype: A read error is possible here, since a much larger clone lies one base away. DNA for the CDR3: TGTGCCGGCAGCTCGGACAGGCTAGTCACGGAGACCCAGTACTTC. Protein product: CAGSSDRLVTETQYF. This rearrangement joins TRBV5-8 to TRBJ2-5; 7 bases are a match to TRBD1. The germline gives CDR1 SGHTS, CDR2 YDEGEE. The CDR3 runs to 15 residues.

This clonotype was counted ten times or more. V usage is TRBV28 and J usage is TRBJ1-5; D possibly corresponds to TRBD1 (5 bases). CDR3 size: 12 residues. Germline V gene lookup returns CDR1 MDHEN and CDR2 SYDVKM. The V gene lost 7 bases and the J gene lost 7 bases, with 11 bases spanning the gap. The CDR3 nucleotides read TGTGCCAGCAAAGGAGGGGACCAGCCCCAGCATTTT. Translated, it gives CASKGGDQPQHF.

CDR3 sequence (DNA): TGTGCCAGCTCACCTGGGACAGGGGTCAGTCAGCCCCAGCATTTT. Its protein is CASSPGTGVSQPQHF. This chain uses TRBV18 with TRBJ1-5; 10 bases are shared with TRBD1. CDR1 is KGHSH, CDR2 LQKENI, per germline. V was pared by 3 bases and J by 6 bases, with 5 bases of the junction left unmatched. The CDR3 extends over 15 amino acids.

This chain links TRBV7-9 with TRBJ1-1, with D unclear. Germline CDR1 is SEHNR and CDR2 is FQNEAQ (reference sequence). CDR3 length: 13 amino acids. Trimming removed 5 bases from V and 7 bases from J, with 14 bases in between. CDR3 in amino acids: CASSQLTEIEAFF. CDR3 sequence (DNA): TGTGCCAGCAGCCAACTAACAGAGATTGAAGCTTTCTTT.

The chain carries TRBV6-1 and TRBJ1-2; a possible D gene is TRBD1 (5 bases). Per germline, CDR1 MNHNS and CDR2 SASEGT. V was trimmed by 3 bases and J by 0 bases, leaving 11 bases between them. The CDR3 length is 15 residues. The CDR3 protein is CASSDRTMANYGYTF. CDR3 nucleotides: TGTGCCAGCAGTGACAGGACAATGGCTAACTATGGCTACACCTTC.

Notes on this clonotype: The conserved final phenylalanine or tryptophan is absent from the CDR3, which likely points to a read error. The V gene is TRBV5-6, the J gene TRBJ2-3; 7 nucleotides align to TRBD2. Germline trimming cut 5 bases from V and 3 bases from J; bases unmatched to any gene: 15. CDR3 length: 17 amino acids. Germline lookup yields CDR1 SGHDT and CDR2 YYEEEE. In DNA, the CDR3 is TGTGCCAGCAGGACGCGGGAGAGGGGCAGGTTTACAGATACGCAGTATTCT. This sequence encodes CASRTRERGRFTDTQYS.

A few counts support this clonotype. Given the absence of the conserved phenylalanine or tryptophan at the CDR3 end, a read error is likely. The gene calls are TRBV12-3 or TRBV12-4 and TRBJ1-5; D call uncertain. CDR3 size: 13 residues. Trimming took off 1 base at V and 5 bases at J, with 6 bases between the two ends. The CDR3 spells CASSLGGDQPQHL. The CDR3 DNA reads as TGTGCCAGCAGTTTAGGCGGCGATCAGCCCCAGCATTTA.

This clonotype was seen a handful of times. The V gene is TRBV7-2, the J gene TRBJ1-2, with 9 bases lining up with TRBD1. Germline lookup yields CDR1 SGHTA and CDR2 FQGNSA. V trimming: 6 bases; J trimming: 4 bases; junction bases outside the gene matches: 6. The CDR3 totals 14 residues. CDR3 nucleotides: TGTGCCAGCAGGGGGGGGGACAGGGTCTATGGCTACACCTTC. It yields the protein CASRGGDRVYGYTF.

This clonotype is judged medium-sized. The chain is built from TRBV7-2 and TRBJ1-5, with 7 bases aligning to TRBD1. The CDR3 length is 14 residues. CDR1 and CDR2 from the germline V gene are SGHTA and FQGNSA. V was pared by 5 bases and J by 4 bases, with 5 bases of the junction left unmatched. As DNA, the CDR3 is TGTGCCAGCAGCGTATCAGGGGGAAATCAGCCCCAGCATTTT. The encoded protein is CASSVSGGNQPQHF. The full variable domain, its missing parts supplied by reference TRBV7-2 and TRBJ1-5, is GAGVSQSPSNKVTEKGKDVELRCDPISGHTALYWYRQSLGQGLEFLIYFQGNSAPDKSGLPSDRFSAERTGGSVSTLTIQRTQQEDSAVYLCASSVSGGNQPQHFGDGTRLSIL.

CDR3 coding DNA: TGTGCCAGCAGACACAGAGGTTTTAGCACAGATACGCAGTATTTT. Translated: CASRHRGFSTDTQYF. V is TRBV6-2 or TRBV6-3 and J is TRBJ2-3; D is undetermined. Germline V gene data show CDR1 as MNHEY and CDR2 as SVGEGT. The V end was cut by 6 bases, the J end by 0 bases, with 13 bases between. The CDR3 sequence is 15 residues long.